This T cell receptor beta chain was observed in a study of molecular identifiers for immune sequencing clone quantification. Study findings and constraints: Beyond 20 RNA copies, clones held over 97% of effector molecules, compared with under 1% in naive cells.

This clonotype was seen repeatedly, ten times or more. The antigen is not known. This CDR3 spans 15 amino acids. Trimming removed 2 bases from V and 0 bases from J, with 8 bases in between. Germline CDR1 SGHVS, CDR2 FNYEAQ. It was with previously described methods and listed TCR primers that bulk TCR libraries were made. TCRdb passed the PCR reads through MiXCR, listing each CDR3 protein once. The sample includes about 510,000 distinct CDR3 sequences, about 25% seen only once; the top ten take around 0.79%. This chain links TRBV7-6 with TRBJ1-3, with D hard to call. The sample comprised naive CD8+ T cells from blood, with Jurkat cell RNA spiked in. Noted subset: FACS-sorted CD8+CD4-CCR7+CD45RA+ naive T cells. This clonotype was obtained from a human donor in good health. Some libraries in this study had Jurkat cell RNA spiked in. The CDR3 DNA reads as TGTGCCAGCAGCTTACGCTCCGGCTCTGGAAACACCATATATTTT. Protein product: CASSLRSGSGNTIYF.